The 22 T cell receptor beta chains reported below all come from one sample, sequenced in a study of blood T cell repertoires in COVID-19 (dated by TCRdb to 2020 to 2022). The library was produced with the immunoSEQ multiplex PCR assay. Held by TCRdb, this immuneACCESS table contains in-frame sequences only and omits some clones. Under half of the omission traces to an unresolved V gene where checked; the cause of the rest is unknown. This sample holds 220,000 or so clones; 80% to 90% were observed only once. The top ten constitute 20% of the sample. Material for sequencing was peripheral blood. The receptors were sampled from a man aged 30-40 years with active or convalescent COVID-19.

The chain recombines TRBV18 with TRBJ2-1; D might be TRBD2 (5 bases). The germline V and J ends were trimmed by 6 bases and 1 base, with 10 bases remaining between them. Germline lookup yields CDR1 KGHSH and CDR2 LQKENI. The CDR3 runs 14 residues. Written as DNA, the CDR3 is TGTGCCAGCTCTGGCGGGTTATCCTACAATGAGCAGTTCTTC. Residues: CASSGGLSYNEQFF.

The rearrangement uses TRBV4-3 and TRBJ1-2; D is uncertain. This CDR3 region has 15 residues. Trimming left V 0 bases short and J 3 bases short, with 11 bases between. Germline loops: CDR1 LGHNA, CDR2 YSLEER. The CDR3 DNA is TGCGCCAGCAGCCAAGATCAACGGGGATACTATGGCTACACCTTC. It encodes CASSQDQRGYYGYTF.

The V call is TRBV19, the J call TRBJ1-1; maybe TRBD1 (6 bases). The V end was cut by 9 bases, the J end by 4 bases, with 6 bases between. CDR3 length equals 10 residues. Germline values: CDR1 LNHDA, CDR2 SQIVND (reference sequence). The CDR3 protein is CASRGTEAFF. The CDR3 bases are TGTGCCAGCAGGGGCACTGAAGCTTTCTTT. The full variable domain, in which reference TRBV19 and TRBJ1-1 provide the parts outside the CDR3, is DGGITQSPKYLFRKEGQNVTLSCEQNLNHDAMYWYRQDPGQGLRLIYYSQIVNDFQKGDIAEGYSVSREKKESFPLTVTSAQKNPTAFYLCASRGTEAFFGQGTRLTVV.

This sequence joins TRBV28 and TRBJ2-1, with 13 bases lining up with TRBD2. The CDR3 sequence is 15 residues long. The V segment lost 6 bases and the J segment 13 bases; nucleotides outside the gene matches: 12. CDR1 is MDHEN, CDR2 SYDVKM, per germline. CDR3 loop: CASSPSGTSGVFQFF. In nucleotides, the CDR3 is TGTGCCAGCAGCCCATCCGGGACTAGCGGGGTGTTTCAGTTCTTC.

The chain has TRBV23-1 and TRBJ1-5; 8 positions match TRBD1. TRBV23-1 is filed as an ORF, its function uncertain. The CDR3 is made up of 14 amino acids. V lost 1 base, J lost 9 bases, and 5 bases stayed unmatched. This chain's CDR3 is CASSQCQGARPQHF. The CDR3 coding sequence is TGCGCCAGCAGTCAATGCCAGGGGGCGCGGCCCCAGCATTTT.

This chain links TRBV2 with TRBJ2-3; 7 bases are shared with TRBD1. The length of the CDR3 is 16 residues. Germline-derived CDR1 and CDR2 are SNHLY and FYNNEI. Losses at the gene ends were 5 bases for V and 0 bases for J; bases not matched to a gene: 8. The CDR3 is CASSKPGQRSTDTQYF. The CDR3 nucleotides read TGTGCCAGCAGTAAACCGGGACAGAGAAGCACAGATACGCAGTATTTT.

The chain joins TRBV19 to TRBJ2-7, with TRBD2 matching 11 bases. CDR1 is LNHDA and CDR2 is SQIVND in the germline V gene (reference sequence). J was trimmed by 4 bases and V by 2 bases; bases with no gene match: 1. The CDR3 consists of 14 residues. The DNA of the CDR3 is TGTGCCAGTAGTATATTAGCGGGGGGGTACGAGCAGTACTTC. It translates to CASSILAGGYEQYF.

The chain is built from TRBV30 and TRBJ1-5, with D maybe TRBD1 (5 bases). Germline lookup yields CDR1 GTSNPN and CDR2 SVGIG (reference sequence). Trimming took 1 base from V and 6 from J, leaving 16 bases between them. The CDR3 sequence is 15 residues long. CDR3 in amino acids: CAWSGAGQGGQPQHF. CDR3 in DNA: TGTGCCTGGAGTGGGGCCGGGCAGGGCGGTCAGCCCCAGCATTTT.

The V and J genes are TRBV27 and TRBJ1-6, with 7 bases matching TRBD1. This CDR3 spans 17 amino acids. Germline values: CDR1 MNHEY, CDR2 SMNVEV (reference sequence). Germline trimming cut 4 bases from V and 3 bases from J; bases unmatched to any gene: 9. CDR3 protein: CASSSPPGTVYNSPLHF. The CDR3 coding sequence is TGTGCCAGCAGTTCGCCCCCCGGGACAGTCTATAATTCACCCCTCCACTTT.

The rearrangement uses TRBV7-2 and TRBJ1-6; D is ambiguous. The germline V gene encodes CDR1 SGHTA and CDR2 FQGNSA. The V end lost 3 bases, the J end lost 6 bases, and 12 bases lay between the germline ends. This CDR3 is 15 amino acids long. The CDR3 DNA reads TGTGCCAGCAGCTTGAGGGTGAGATCTAATTCACCCCTCCACTTT. It codes for CASSLRVRSNSPLHF.

CDR3 sequence (DNA): TGTGCCAGCAATTTCGACAGGGATGAAGGCTACACCTTC. Its translation: CASNFDRDEGYTF. The rearrangement joins TRBV6-5 to TRBJ1-2; 7 bases align to TRBD1. Germline CDR1 and CDR2: MNHEY and SVGAGI. V dropped 7 bases and J dropped 8; count of bases not matched to a gene: 10. CDR3 length: 13 amino acids.

The chain joins TRBV9 to TRBJ1-2; 7 positions agree with TRBD1. Germline loops: CDR1 SGDLS, CDR2 YYNGEE. The CDR3 has 12 residues. After removal of 3 bases from V and 4 bases from J, the junction contained 0 bases not matched to a gene. DNA of the CDR3: TGTGCCAGCAGCGGGGACAGCTATGGCTACACCTTC. Its protein product is CASSGDSYGYTF.

V and J are TRBV10-3 and TRBJ1-2; 10 bases line up with TRBD1. CDR1 is ENHRY, CDR2 SYGVKD, per germline. Trimming at V came to 6 bases and at J to 0 bases, leaving 4 bases not matched to a gene. The CDR3 spans 15 residues. The DNA for the CDR3 is TGTGCCATCAGGCGGGGGACAGGGGCTAACTATGGCTACACCTTC. Its protein is CAIRRGTGANYGYTF.

The chain links TRBV27 to TRBJ1-1, with TRBD1 identical over 8 bases. The CDR3 is 14 amino acids. V shed 7 bases and J 1 base; nucleotides not matched to a gene: 5. In germline, CDR1 is MNHEY, CDR2 SMNVEV (reference sequence). The CDR3 loop is CASTPDRANTEAFF. As DNA, the CDR3 is TGTGCCAGCACTCCGGACAGGGCGAACACTGAAGCTTTCTTT.

V is TRBV28 and J is TRBJ2-7, with D possibly matching TRBD2 (5 bases). Trimming took 7 bases from V and 2 from J, leaving 15 bases between them. Germline CDR1 is MDHEN and CDR2 is SYDVKM. The CDR3 contains 14 residues. This CDR3 is CASNPGSPPYEQYF. The DNA for the CDR3 is TGTGCCAGCAACCCGGGGAGCCCTCCCTACGAGCAGTACTTC.

This sequence joins TRBV19 and TRBJ2-6; the match to TRBD1 covers 7 bases. The germline gives CDR1 LNHDA, CDR2 SQIVND (reference sequence). The CDR3 is made up of 19 amino acids. V gave up 0 bases and J gave up 0 bases; unmatched junction bases: 8. The CDR3: CASSIDSPRQGSGANVLTF. The CDR3 region has the DNA TGTGCCAGTAGTATAGATTCTCCTAGACAGGGCTCTGGGGCCAACGTCCTGACTTTC.

CDR3 DNA sequence: TGTGCCAGTACCCCGAGGGGGGGCGCAGGTGAAAAACTGTTTTTT. This translates into CASTPRGGAGEKLFF. The J gene is TRBJ1-4, the V gene TRBV19; TRBD1 is a possible D gene (6 bases). Germline V gives CDR1 LNHDA, CDR2 SQIVND (reference sequence). With 7 bases removed from V and 7 bases from J, the gap between germline ends came to 19 bases. The CDR3 extends over 15 amino acids.

The chain recombines TRBV19 with TRBJ2-2, with a tentative D call TRBD2 (7 bases). CDR1 is LNHDA and CDR2 is SQIVND in the germline V gene (reference sequence). This CDR3 has 14 amino acids. Between the trimmed V and J ends, which lost 10 bases and 5 bases, there was a span of 17 bases. CDR3 in amino acids: CATEGGAGTGELFF. CDR3 bases: TGTGCCACCGAGGGGGGGGCAGGGACCGGGGAGCTGTTTTTT.

This clone was observed a handful of times. The chain links TRBV5-4 to TRBJ1-2; 9 bases are a match to TRBD1. Unmatched junction bases numbered 8, after V lost 6 bases and J lost 8 bases. Germline values: CDR1 SGHNT, CDR2 YYREEE (reference sequence). The CDR3 runs to 13 residues. The CDR3 here is CASTLQGAPGYTF. DNA of the CDR3: TGTGCCAGCACCCTACAGGGGGCTCCGGGCTACACCTTC.

V is TRBV9 and J is TRBJ2-7; 11 bases line up with TRBD2. CDR3 length: 15 residues. V trimming: 2 bases; J trimming: 4 bases; junction bases outside the gene matches: 5. Germline V gene data show CDR1 as SGDLS and CDR2 as YYNGEE. CDR3 protein: CASSVSGTSGYEQYF. CDR3 bases: TGTGCCAGCAGCGTGTCCGGGACTAGCGGATACGAGCAGTACTTC.

This chain uses TRBV5-1 with TRBJ1-2; the match to TRBD1 covers 9 bases. Germline CDR1 SGHRS, CDR2 YFSETQ. The CDR3 totals 16 residues. Trimming cost V 3 bases and J 4 bases; bases outside gene matches: 10. This CDR3 reads CASSSAGTGMIYGYTF. In nucleotides, the CDR3 is TGCGCCAGCAGCTCAGCCGGGACAGGGATGATCTATGGCTACACCTTC.

This clone was recorded once. The genes are TRBV4-3 and TRBJ2-3; perhaps TRBD2 as D (5 bases). The CDR3 totals 14 residues. Germline CDR1 reads LGHNA; CDR2 reads YSLEER. V gave up 0 bases and J gave up 7 bases, with 11 bases separating them. The CDR3 sequence: CASSQDEGSYTQYF. As DNA, the CDR3 is TGCGCCAGCAGCCAAGATGAGGGCAGCTATACGCAGTATTTT.